This T cell receptor beta chain is drawn from a study of T cell changes during pregnancy in multiple sclerosis. This clone appeared a single time. The table came from immunoSEQ multiplex PCR; TCRdb's copy has only in-frame clones and leaves some out. The profile shows 30,000 to 45,000 clones, approximately 92% of them singletons. V lost 1 base, J lost 7 bases, and 4 bases stayed unmatched. This CDR3 has 15 amino acids. Germline V gene lookup returns CDR1 LGHNT and CDR2 FRNRAP. This sequence joins TRBV12-5 and TRBJ2-1; TRBD1 matches at 10 bases. Sequenced sample: PBMCs (not recorded whether the cells were cultured). The TCR comes from a female donor with multiple sclerosis, enrolled in a pregnancy study. CDR3 bases: TGTGCTAGTGGTTTGGGGACAGGGGGTTGGAATGAGCAGTTCTTC. It encodes CASGLGTGGWNEQFF.